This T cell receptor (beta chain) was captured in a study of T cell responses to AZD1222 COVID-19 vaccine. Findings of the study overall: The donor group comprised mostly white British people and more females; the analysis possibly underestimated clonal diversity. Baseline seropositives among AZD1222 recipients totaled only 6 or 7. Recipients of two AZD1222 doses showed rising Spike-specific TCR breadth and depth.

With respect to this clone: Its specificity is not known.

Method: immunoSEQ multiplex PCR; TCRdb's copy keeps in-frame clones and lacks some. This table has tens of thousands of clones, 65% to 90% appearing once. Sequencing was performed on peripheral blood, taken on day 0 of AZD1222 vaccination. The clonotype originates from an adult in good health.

CDR3: CASSLLGGPKNIQYF. DNA of the CDR3: TGTGCCAGCAGTTTATTGGGGGGACCCAAAAACATTCAGTACTTC. This sequence joins TRBV27 and TRBJ2-4; perhaps TRBD2 as D (6 bases). The CDR3 length is 15 residues. CDR1 is MNHEY and CDR2 is SMNVEV in the germline V gene (reference sequence). V was shortened by 1 base and J by 2 bases, with 9 bases between the two germline ends.